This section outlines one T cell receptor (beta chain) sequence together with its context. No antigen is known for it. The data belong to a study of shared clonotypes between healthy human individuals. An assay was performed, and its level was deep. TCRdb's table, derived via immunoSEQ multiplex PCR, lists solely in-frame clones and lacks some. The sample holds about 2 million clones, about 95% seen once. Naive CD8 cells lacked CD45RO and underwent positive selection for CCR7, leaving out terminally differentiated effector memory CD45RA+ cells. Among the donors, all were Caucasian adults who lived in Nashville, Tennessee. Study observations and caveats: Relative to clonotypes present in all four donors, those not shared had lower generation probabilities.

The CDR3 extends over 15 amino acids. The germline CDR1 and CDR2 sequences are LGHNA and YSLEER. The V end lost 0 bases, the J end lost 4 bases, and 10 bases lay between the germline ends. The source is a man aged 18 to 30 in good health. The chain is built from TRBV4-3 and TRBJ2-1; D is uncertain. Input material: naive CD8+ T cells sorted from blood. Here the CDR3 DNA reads TGCGCCAGCAGCCAAGATGGTGCTTATTACAATGAGCAGTTCTTC. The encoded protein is CASSQDGAYYNEQFF.